This passage covers 10 T cell receptor beta chains from one sample sequenced in a study of T cell responses to AZD1222 COVID-19 vaccine. Assay used: immunoSEQ multiplex PCR; TCRdb lists only in-frame clones, some missing. The profile shows around 100,000 clones, around 87% of them singletons. Sequencing was performed on peripheral blood, taken on day 0 of MenACWY control vaccination. The receptors shown here come from an adult in good health.

This chain links TRBV21-1 with TRBJ2-7; the D call TRBD1 from the table was never checked on the DNA. TRBV21-1 is given as a pseudogene. This CDR3 contains 11 residues. CDR3 sequence (DNA): TGTGCCAGCAGCAGCCGGGACAGGTCTATCTTC. This codes for CASSSRDRSIF.

J is TRBJ1-2 and V is TRBV19; 8 bases align to TRBD1. The CDR3 extends over 17 amino acids. CDR1 and CDR2 from the germline V gene are LNHDA and SQIVND (reference sequence). Germline trimming cut 6 bases from V and 0 bases from J; bases unmatched to any gene: 12. The CDR3 spells CASRNSAGGTSNYGYTF. DNA for the CDR3: TGTGCCAGTAGAAATAGCGCAGGGGGCACCTCTAACTATGGCTACACCTTC. The complete variable domain, with remaining parts taken from reference TRBV19 and TRBJ1-2, reads DGGITQSPKYLFRKEGQNVTLSCEQNLNHDAMYWYRQDPGQGLRLIYYSQIVNDFQKGDIAEGYSVSREKKESFPLTVTSAQKNPTAFYLCASRNSAGGTSNYGYTFGSGTRLTVV.

The V gene is TRBV15, the J gene TRBJ2-7; D not certain. The germline V gene encodes CDR1 LNHNV and CDR2 YYDKDF (reference sequence). V gave up 5 bases and J gave up 2 bases, with 19 bases separating them. The CDR3 covers 16 residues. CDR3 in DNA: TGTGCCACCAGCGGACCACATACCGGCGCGACCTACGAGCAGTACTTC. Amino acid sequence: CATSGPHTGATYEQYF. The full variable domain, rest sourced from reference TRBV15 and TRBJ2-7, is DAMVIQNPRYQVTQFGKPVTLSCSQTLNHNVMYWYQQKSSQAPKLLFHYYDKDFNNEADTPDNFQSRRPNTSFCFLDIRSPGLGDTAMYLCATSGPHTGATYEQYFGPGTRLTVT.

The genes are TRBV6-5 and TRBJ1-5; D may be TRBD1 (5 bases). V was cut by 6 bases and J by 7 bases, with 16 bases left in between. Germline CDR1 and CDR2: MNHEY and SVGAGI. The CDR3 length is 14 residues. As DNA, the CDR3 is TGTGCCAGCAGCGTTTCAGGGTCCAACCAGCCCCAGCATTTT. Translation gives CASSVSGSNQPQHF.

This clone is a singleton in its sample. This rearrangement joins TRBV6-2 or TRBV6-3 to TRBJ2-7; maybe TRBD2 (5 bases). CDR1 and CDR2 (germline): MNHEY, SVGEGT. Between the trimmed V and J ends, which lost 6 bases and 7 bases, there was a span of 13 bases. This CDR3 spans 12 amino acids. The CDR3 DNA follows: TGTGCCAGCAGCCGGACTTCCCGGGAGCAGTACTTC. Translated, it gives CASSRTSREQYF.

As for this clone: Other DNA sequences in the same sample also yield this CDR3. The chain links TRBV12-3 or TRBV12-4 to TRBJ1-1; the D gene is possibly TRBD1 (6 bases). CDR3 length: 13 amino acids. V was trimmed by 5 bases and J by 4 bases, leaving 11 bases between them. For the CDR3, the DNA is TGTGCCAGCAGTCCCAGGGGTGGCACTGAAGCTTTCTTT. Its protein is CASSPRGGTEAFF.

V usage is TRBV9 and J usage is TRBJ2-5; 7 bases fit TRBD2. The CDR3 covers 16 residues. CDR1 is SGDLS and CDR2 is YYNGEE in the germline V gene. After removal of 3 bases from V and 1 base from J, the junction contained 9 bases not matched to a gene. CDR3 amino acids: CASSGFGASGQETQYF. CDR3 DNA sequence: TGTGCCAGCAGCGGTTTTGGGGCTAGCGGCCAAGAGACCCAGTACTTC.

This clone was seen just once. V and J are TRBV11-3 and TRBJ2-7, with D uncertain. The V end was cut by 5 bases, the J end by 0 bases, with 14 bases between. The CDR3 extends over 15 amino acids. Germline CDR1 and CDR2: SGHNT and YENEEA. CDR3 amino acids: CASSGGRTDSYEQYF. CDR3 DNA: TGTGCCAGCAGCGGTGGGCGGACGGACTCCTACGAGCAGTACTTC.

V gene TRBV3-1 (or the pseudogene TRBV3-2) combines with J gene TRBJ1-1, with D possibly being TRBD1 (5 bases). Germline V lookup: CDR1 LGHDT, CDR2 YNNKEL (reference sequence). V was shortened by 4 bases and J by 5 bases, with 17 bases between the two germline ends. CDR3 length: 15 amino acids. CDR3 protein: CASSLSGARETEAFF. The CDR3 DNA follows: TGTGCCAGCAGCCTTTCCGGGGCCCGAGAAACTGAAGCTTTCTTT.

The V call is TRBV5-1, the J call TRBJ2-2, with 7 bases fitting TRBD1. The CDR3 covers 16 residues. Per the germline V gene, CDR1 is SGHRS and CDR2 is YFSETQ. Germline trimming cut 5 bases from V and 5 bases from J; bases unmatched to any gene: 12. The CDR3 nucleotides are TGCGCCAGCAGACAGGGGCCGACTGAACGGACCGGGGAGCTGTTTTTT. It encodes CASRQGPTERTGELFF. Full variable domain (missing parts from reference TRBV5-1 and TRBJ2-2): KAGVTQTPRYLIKTRGQQVTLSCSPISGHRSVSWYQQTPGQGLQFLFEYFSETQRNKGNFPGRFSGRQFSNSRSEMNVSTLELGDSALYLCASRQGPTERTGELFFGEGSRLTVL.